The text below deals with one T cell receptor beta chain. This receptor's antigen is unknown. Base qualities are missing; no much larger clone stands one base away. The data were taken from a study of cytomegalovirus exposure and HLA in healthy donors (dated by TCRdb to the late 2010s). Notes on the research overall: An earlier analysis of approximately 590 of the donors reported 250 to 300 Gb of sequence data and 100 million to 140 million unique TCR beta sequences from 190 million or so T cells. An early release covering around 630 HLA-typed donors comprised about 300 gigabases of sequencing data and 85 million or so unique TCR sequences. Every repertoire in the discovery cohort had been generated on one and the same sequencing platform. In addition to the first cohort of approximately 670 subjects, a separate validation cohort of approximately 110 different subjects was used. A later analysis re-analyzed previously published TCR beta repertoires from roughly 690 donors and added high-resolution HLA genotyping to study TCR occurrence patterns. To predict cytomegalovirus infection status, the study brought together high-throughput TCR immunosequencing, statistical association of individual TCRs with disease status, and machine learning. In an earlier analysis of about 590 of the donors, high-throughput TCR beta sequencing was used to judge whether each TCR beta V gene segment behaved as functional or pseudogenic. Donor age, sex, ethnicity and CMV serostatus were compiled alongside the repertoire data. The study used immunosequencing to profile the T cell repertoires of several hundred subjects and linked those repertoires to cytomegalovirus serostatus. Both class I and class II loci were covered by HLA typing, at four-digit resolution. Four to six DR-DQ haplotypes were handled as single units for association and clustering because linkage in the cohort was strong. Among 398 genotyped donors of the cohort, an average of about 240,000 unique TCR beta nucleotide sequences were sequenced per donor, roughly 20% of them non-productive. The genetic ancestry cluster associated with self-reported Caucasian donors included approximately 85% of the roughly 390 genotyped donors. The study aimed to test whether cataloging public T cell receptors could reveal signatures of past pathogen exposure. Genome-wide SNP genotypes for about three fifths of the 666 donors were used in a later genetic analysis, which treated that subset as a discovery cohort. Rather than drawing on any new phenotypic data, the later analysis identified candidate immune exposures from TCR beta sequences and the way those sequences occurred across donors. Typing coverage varied by locus: roughly 620-640 donors for A, B, C, DRB1 and DQB1; roughly 510 for DQA1; approximately 570 for DPA1; around 450 for DPB1.

The CDR3 contains 15 residues, cysteine and phenylalanine counted. Only CDR3 DNA remains: 45 bases, in frame from the first base. Trimming at the junction amounts to 6 bases on V and 0 bases on J, and the germline ends lie 14 bases apart. The CDR1 and CDR2 encoded by the germline V gene are MNHNS and SASEGT. Here is what the overall study found, with its caveats: According to a later genetic analysis, donors in an Asian-associated ancestry cluster had fewer N-insertions in productive TCRs than the roughly 700-donor mean. The authors suggested that the approach could potentially be extended to other disease states and immunological phenotypes. Some IMGT-functional V segments, including TRBV6-2 and TRBV6-3, could not be distinguished by the 87-base-pair reads and were therefore excluded. Across donors, most TCR sequences were observed very rarely, whereas some public TCRs were present in many individuals. A further reported finding was that TCR beta sequences accurately predicted the HLA-A and HLA-B alleles for most subjects in the first cohort. Strong co-occurrence of HLA alleles, especially DR and DQ, made assigning TCR associations to individual alleles difficult. Correlated functional status among segregating V segments might reflect linkage disequilibrium, but an unknown experimental factor could not be ruled out. In a later analysis, HLA-associated TCR beta chains showed more clonal expansion and lower generation probabilities than non-associated chains that were equally common. In an earlier analysis of several hundred of the donors, most TCR beta V segments were observed in productive rearrangements about 87% or about 30% of the time, broadly matching IMGT annotations. Cytomegalovirus status was reported to be diagnosed by the classifier with high specificity and sensitivity in both the original and validation cohorts. Immune exposure information for the cohort was limited to CMV serostatus. A group of highly shared sequence variants was considered likely to be a technical artifact of the sequencing pipeline. Because some donors lacked HLA typing at each locus, the association tests relied only on the typed subset. Three of the identified cytomegalovirus-associated TCR beta chains were confirmed in vitro to be specific for cytomegalovirus antigens. The presence/absence analyses assumed that sequencing depth was roughly uniform across donors, and that assumption may not be true. A later analysis found that most CMV-associated TCR beta chains appeared HLA-restricted, with HLA associations seemingly driven largely by CMV exposure. Roughly 15 rarely observed V segments, including chromosome 9 orphons, were excluded from the earlier analysis of about 610 of the donors because counts were too low. A later analysis reported that several top co-occurrence clusters appeared linked to parvovirus B19, influenza, CMV and Epstein-Barr virus. According to a later analysis, TCR association rates differed among HLA loci, with DRB1 alleles showing the most associated TCRs and HLA-C alleles showing the fewest. V-gene and J-gene trimming of TCR beta chains was associated with a missense DCLRE1C variant in a later genetic analysis, and the association was replicated in an independent cohort. The study gave a list of roughly 150 TCR beta chains associated with cytomegalovirus. Specific HLA alleles were associated with roughly 17,000 TCR beta sequences at a false discovery rate of 0.05 in a later analysis. The cohort was sequenced for TCR beta chains only, and without alpha or paired-chain data the features that could be detected were limited.

Library prep was done by the immunoSEQ multiplex PCR assay. For the multiplex PCR, a mixture combining 60 forward primers for TCR Vbeta segments and 13 reverse primers for TCR Jbeta segments was used. The CDR3 region of rearranged TCR beta genes was amplified from genomic DNA with a multiplex PCR assay. The amplified TCR beta libraries were sequenced on the Illumina HiSeq System as 87-base-pair reads. Regarding the original processing steps: A later analysis counted 75 million to 100 million unique TCR beta chains across the 550 to 700 repertoires, and some 11 million of these chains were shared by at least two donors. To remove PCR and sequencing errors, raw reads were error-corrected and collapsed into unique sequences using a nearest-neighbor algorithm that merged closely related sequences. To assign V, D and J gene segments, CDR3 sequences were aligned to IMGT reference sequences. For a sequence to be retained, a match of at least six nucleotides to both a V gene segment and a J gene segment was required. Rearrangements were called productive when the CDR3 lacked stop codons and stayed in frame with V and J; all others were non-productive. CDR3 was defined by IMGT convention, running from the second conserved V-encoded cysteine to the conserved J-encoded phenylalanine. The earlier analysis of 587 of the donors excluded sequences that lacked an unambiguous match to a single V gene segment. An earlier analysis of a few hundred of the donors classified V segments as functional when productive rearrangements were above 56.7% and as segregating when the standard deviation between donors was above 5%. A statistical classification framework was developed to diagnose cytomegalovirus status using the catalog of TCR beta chain sequences. A later analysis assigned V and J genes by comparing TCR nucleotide sequences with IMGT/GENE-DB human TR gene sequences. Using the TCRdist pipeline, a later analysis assigned CDR3 sequences along with most-parsimonious VDJ recombination scenarios. In a later analysis, each TCR beta chain was defined by its CDR3 amino acid sequence together with its V-gene family, and reads lacking a unique V-gene family were excluded. A later analysis removed 550 to 700 highly shared, low-generation-probability nucleotide sequences to deal with suspected cross-contamination and a sequencing artifact. A later analysis calculated a clonal expansion index for each public chain from normalized within-repertoire ranks of inferred template counts. Generation probabilities in a later analysis came from a VDJ recombination model fitted to out-of-frame rearrangements, and those results were checked against IGoR. A later analysis scored TCR-TCR, TCR-HLA and TCR-CMV co-occurrence with hypergeometric tests, applying a repertoire-size bias correction to TCR pairs. To estimate false discovery rates, a later analysis permuted the HLA or CMV assignments 20 times. A later analysis grouped co-occurring TCRs with DBSCAN, adding TCRdist sequence similarity when clustering within HLA-allele-positive subsets. For co-occurrence clustering, repertoires with fewer than 30,000 or more than 120,000 public chains were excluded, along with about five repertoires with anomalous nucleotide sharing. Here the immuneACCESS table is served through TCRdb, limited to in-frame sequences with V and J called. Missing clones are a known gap in these copies; in checked studies unresolved V genes cover under half, and the rest lacks a known reason. Clone size and V and J calls were adopted from that table, with D and trimming inferred from the DNA. The sample yields 100,000 to 150,000 clones; 81% were counted once. The ten largest clones capture 5.9% of the sample.

In total, roughly 670 healthy bone marrow donors made up the cohort. At the time of sampling, all cohort members were nominally healthy, though unrecorded immune exposures were likely present. The donor tested CMV seropositive and was one of the 289 seropositive cohort members. Every donor gave a peripheral blood sample, and the peripheral blood mononuclear cells from that sample were used for TCR beta sequencing. Genomic DNA was extracted from the blood cell samples with the Qiagen DNeasy Blood Extraction Kit. The V and J segments used are TRBV6-1 and TRBJ1-2; a tentative D call is TRBD1 (5 bases match). This clonotype was obtained from a woman aged 35 to 49 in good health and CMV-seropositive. Sequenced sample: PBMCs. The CDR3 sequence is CASRPRGNPNYGYTF. The nucleotide sequence reads TGTGCCAGCAGGCCTCGGGGGAACCCTAACTATGGCTACACCTTC.